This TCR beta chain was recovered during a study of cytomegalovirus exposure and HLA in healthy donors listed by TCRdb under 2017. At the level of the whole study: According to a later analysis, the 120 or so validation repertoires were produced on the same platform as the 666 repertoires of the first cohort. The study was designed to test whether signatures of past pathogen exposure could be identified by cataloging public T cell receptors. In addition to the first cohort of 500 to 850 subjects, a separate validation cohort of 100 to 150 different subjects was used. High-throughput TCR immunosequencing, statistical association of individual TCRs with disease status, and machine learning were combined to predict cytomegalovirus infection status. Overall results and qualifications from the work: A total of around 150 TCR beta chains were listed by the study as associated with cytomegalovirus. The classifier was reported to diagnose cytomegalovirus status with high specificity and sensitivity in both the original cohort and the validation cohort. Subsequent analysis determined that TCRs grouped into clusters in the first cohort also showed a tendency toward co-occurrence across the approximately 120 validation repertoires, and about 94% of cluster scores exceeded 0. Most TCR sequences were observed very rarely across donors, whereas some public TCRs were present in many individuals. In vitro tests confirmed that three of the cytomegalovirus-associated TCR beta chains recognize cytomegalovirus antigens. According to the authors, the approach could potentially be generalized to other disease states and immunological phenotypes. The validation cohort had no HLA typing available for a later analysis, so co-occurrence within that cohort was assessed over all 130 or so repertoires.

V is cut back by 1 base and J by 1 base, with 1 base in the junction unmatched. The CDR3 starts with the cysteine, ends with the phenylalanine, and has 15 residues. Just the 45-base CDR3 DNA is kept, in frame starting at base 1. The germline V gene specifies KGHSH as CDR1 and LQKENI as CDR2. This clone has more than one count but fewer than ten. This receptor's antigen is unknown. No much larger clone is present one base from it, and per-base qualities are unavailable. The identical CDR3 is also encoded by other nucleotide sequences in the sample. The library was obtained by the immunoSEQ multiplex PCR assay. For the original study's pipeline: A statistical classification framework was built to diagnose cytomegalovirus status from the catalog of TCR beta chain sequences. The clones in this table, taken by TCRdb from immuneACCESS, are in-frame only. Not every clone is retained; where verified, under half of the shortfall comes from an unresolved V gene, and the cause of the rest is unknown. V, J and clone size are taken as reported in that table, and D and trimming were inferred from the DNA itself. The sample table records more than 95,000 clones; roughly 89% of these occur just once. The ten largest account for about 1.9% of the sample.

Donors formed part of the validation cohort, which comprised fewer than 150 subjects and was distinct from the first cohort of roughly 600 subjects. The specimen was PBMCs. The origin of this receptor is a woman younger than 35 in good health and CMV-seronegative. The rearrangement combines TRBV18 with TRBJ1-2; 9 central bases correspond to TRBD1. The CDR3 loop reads CASSPRQGDNYGYTF. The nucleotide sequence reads TGTGCCAGCTCACCACGACAGGGGGATAACTATGGCTACACCTTC.